This entry features one TCR beta chain sequence. The entry originates in a study of memory CD4+ T cells and cytomegalovirus serostatus. The V gene's germline CDR1 is SGHTS and CDR2 YDEGEE. This CDR3 spans 15 amino acids. V lost 1 base, J lost 8 bases, and 16 bases lay in between. The sort gate was single viable CD3+CD4+CD8-CD45RO+ cells for memory CD4+ T cells. The data were produced by immunoSEQ multiplex PCR, yet TCRdb's version contains in-frame clones alone and is incomplete. Among approximately 63,000 clones listed, around 80% were seen once. The chain links TRBV5-8 to TRBJ2-4, with D maybe TRBD1 (6 bases). This TCR was recovered from an adult in good health and CMV-seronegative. Some clones in this sample may be carry-over from other donors' samples. Material: memory CD4+ T cells from blood. The CDR3 sequence: CASSLSWGSGDIQYF. In DNA form, the CDR3 reads TGTGCCAGCAGCTTGTCCTGGGGTTCAGGGGACATTCAGTACTTC.